This T cell receptor (beta chain) comes out of a study of cytomegalovirus exposure and HLA in healthy donors. Study-level information: Inside one of the first data releases sat around 80 million unique TCRs taken from HLA-typed donors. Study-level results: A further, later analysis showed that HLA-associated TCR beta chains (compared with equally common others) were more clonally expanded. Roughly uniform sequencing depth across donors was assumed, possibly incorrectly. Later analysis showed most CMV-associated TCR beta chains appearing HLA-restricted.

Note on this clone: Antigen: not known.

This CDR3 is built from 17 residues. Germline V gene sequence: CDR1 SGHRS, CDR2 YFSETQ. V lost 0 bases to trimming and J lost 2 bases; unmatched junction nucleotides: 8. The PCR was carried out with 60 Vbeta primers and 13 Jbeta primers. The protocol was immunoSEQ multiplex PCR, while the TCRdb copy is restricted to in-frame clones and leaves out a portion. This table has a few hundred thousand clones, just under 85% appearing once. The sequence was collected from a woman in her thirties or forties in good health and CMV-seropositive. The chain couples TRBV5-1 to TRBJ1-3; 7 nucleotides agree with TRBD1. Sequencing was done on a sample of PBMCs. CDR3 residues: CASSLGALTGAGNTIYF. CDR3 coding DNA: TGCGCCAGCAGCTTGGGGGCATTAACAGGGGCTGGAAACACCATATATTTT. The full variable domain, its missing parts supplied by reference TRBV5-1 and TRBJ1-3, is KAGVTQTPRYLIKTRGQQVTLSCSPISGHRSVSWYQQTPGQGLQFLFEYFSETQRNKGNFPGRFSGRQFSNSRSEMNVSTLELGDSALYLCASSLGALTGAGNTIYFGEGSWLTVV.